This T cell receptor beta chain was sequenced for a study of PD-L1 blockade in urothelial cancer. Sample time point: pretreatment peripheral blood. TCRdb keeps only in-frame clones here, not all; method: immunoSEQ multiplex PCR. The data show 40,000 to 55,000 clones, around 84% seen once. The germline gives CDR1 MDHEN, CDR2 SYDVKM. Trimming at V came to 5 bases and at J to 1 base, leaving 3 bases not matched to a gene. This CDR3 has 14 amino acids. This TCR derives from a man aged 60 to 75 with urothelial cancer. This chain uses TRBV28 with TRBJ1-1, with 8 bases lining up with TRBD1. Sequencing used PBMCs, obtained around atezolizumab (anti-PD-L1) treatment. CDR3 coding DNA: TGTGCCAGCAGTAGAGACAGGGGGAACACTGAAGCTTTCTTT. As protein: CASSRDRGNTEAFF.